A selection of T cell receptor beta chains follows, all from one sample in a study of blood T cell repertoires in COVID-19. Sequencing used immunoSEQ multiplex PCR; TCRdb keeps in-frame clones, though not all of them. The profile covers about 150,000 clones, with approximately 84% appearing a single time and approximately 13% taken by the ten largest. Material for sequencing was peripheral blood. Source of these receptors: an elderly woman with acute or convalescent COVID-19. Each CDR3 is given with its conserved first and last residue. The size field is filled for only some rows; it gives once, few, many or a size class.

TRBJ1-1,TRBV11-2,.,CASSLTTGTYEAFF
TRBJ2-7,TRBV6-6,once,CASRKGLVDEQYF
TRBJ1-4,TRBV7-2,.,CASSQTPSGGGWTNEKLFF
TRBJ1-5,TRBV2,once,CASSAEQAFNQPQHF
TRBJ2-2,TRBV6-2/TRBV6-3,.,CASSPTGGITGELFF
TRBJ1-4,TRBV12-5,few,CASGLSTLRVGNEKLFF
TRBJ1-5,TRBV7-2,.,CASSPGQGKQPQHF
TRBJ2-7,TRBV28,.,CASTSPPGLADSYEQYF
TRBJ1-5,TRBV30,.,CAWSGQGLSQPQHF
TRBJ1-6,TRBV12-3/TRBV12-4,once,CASSSAEGAPLHF
TRBJ1-6,TRBV27,few,CASKGTVAGSPLHF
TRBJ1-2,TRBV6-6,few,CASTNGQSYGYTF
TRBJ2-1,TRBV6-1,.,CASRDSVNNEQFF
TRBJ1-2,TRBV4-2,.,CASSHGQLAGYTF
TRBJ2-1,TRBV28,.,CASIPAGGLEDEQFF
TRBJ1-5,TRBV27,.,CASSPEMLDRGGQPQHF
TRBJ2-5,TRBV7-9,.,CASSLNAGTQYF
TRBJ1-5,TRBV19,.,CASSIEQGRQPQHF
TRBJ2-7,TRBV3-1/TRBV3-2,.,CASSRGLAGAAYEQYF
TRBJ1-2,TRBV28,.,CASSTQWDRGNYGYTF
TRBJ1-5,TRBV6-1,.,CASSERTSRDQPQHF
TRBJ2-3,TRBV6-5,once,CASLKERGPDTQYF
TRBJ1-1,TRBV19,.,CASSPQTGLNTEAFF
TRBJ2-3,TRBV4-2,.,CASSQDQSGRGSTDTQYF
TRBJ1-2,TRBV6-5,.,CASRHDRAYGYTF
TRBJ1-5,TRBV4-1,.,CASSGTGGYQPQHF
TRBJ2-3,TRBV28,.,CASSPLGELTDTQYF
TRBJ2-3,TRBV11-2,.,CASSLGNSGGADTQYF
TRBJ1-2,TRBV3-1/TRBV3-2,few,CASSLGQTYGYTF
TRBJ1-2,TRBV2,.,CASIVDRGRGYTF
TRBJ1-1,TRBV19,.,CASSTGQGNTEAFF
TRBJ1-6,TRBV19,.,CASRIQGEQNSPLHF
TRBJ1-1,TRBV6-1,.,CASSERGLGVVTTEAFF
TRBJ2-7,TRBV10-2,.,CASSDAGRDEQYF
TRBJ2-5,TRBV19,.,CASSIESQRGGGKTQYF
TRBJ1-3,TRBV29-1,once,CSVEGQGNTIYF
TRBJ2-3,TRBV6-5,.,CASSSLAGGTTDTQYF
TRBJ1-1,TRBV11-2,.,CASSLDQTRMNTEAFF
TRBJ1-5,TRBV30,many,CAWSPTGLNQPQHF
TRBJ2-5,TRBV9,.,CASSVGSAPRGETQYF
TRBJ1-1,TRBV28,.,CASSTNRGRGAFF
TRBJ2-3,TRBV7-2,.,CASSRTGSDTQYF
TRBJ2-7,TRBV21-1,.,CASSYDREPYEQYF
TRBJ1-1,TRBV7-9,.,CASSPSTGANTEAFF
TRBJ1-4,TRBV11-2,.,CASSRLTGGGEKLFF
TRBJ2-7,TRBV5-4,.,CASSDPGGGGAVEQYF
TRBJ2-5,TRBV28,few,CASSLGGQGQETQYF
TRBJ2-7,TRBV5-6,once,CASSLWIAGASSYEQYF
TRBJ1-5,TRBV30,few,CAWSLGGNQPQHF
TRBJ1-4,TRBV6-5,.,CASRTGEANNEKLFF
TRBJ2-2,TRBV11-2,.,CASSLEGRRELFF